Described below is a single T cell receptor beta chain sequence and its context. The antigen remains undetermined. This record comes from a study of cytomegalovirus exposure and HLA in healthy donors. Trimming took 3 bases from V and 3 from J, leaving 10 bases between them. Germline lookup yields CDR1 SGHRS and CDR2 YFSETQ. The CDR3 has 14 residues. Study outcomes and limitations: The study flagged some 170 TCR beta chains as cytomegalovirus-associated.

The method was immunoSEQ multiplex PCR; TCRdb's version includes in-frame clones alone and lacks a portion of them. The sample lists more than 95,000 clones, around 94% occurring once. The sequencing sample was made of PBMCs. This clonotype was obtained from a woman between 18 and 30 years old in good health and CMV-seronegative. The genes are TRBV5-1 and TRBJ2-1; the D is unclear. The CDR3 here is CASSSQIGYNEQFF. The DNA for the CDR3 is TGCGCCAGCAGCTCACAGATAGGCTACAATGAGCAGTTCTTC.